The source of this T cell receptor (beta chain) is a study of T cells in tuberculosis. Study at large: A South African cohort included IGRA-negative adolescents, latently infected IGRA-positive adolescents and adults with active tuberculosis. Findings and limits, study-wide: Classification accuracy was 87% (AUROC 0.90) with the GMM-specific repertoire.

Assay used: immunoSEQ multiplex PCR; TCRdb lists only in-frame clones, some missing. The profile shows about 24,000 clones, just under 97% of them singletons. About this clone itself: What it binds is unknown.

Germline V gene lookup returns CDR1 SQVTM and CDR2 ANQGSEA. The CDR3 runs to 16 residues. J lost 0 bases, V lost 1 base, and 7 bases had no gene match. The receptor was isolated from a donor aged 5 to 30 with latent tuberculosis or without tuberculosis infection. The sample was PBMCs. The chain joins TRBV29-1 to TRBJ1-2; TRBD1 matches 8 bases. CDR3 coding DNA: TGCAGCGTTGAAGTGGGACCAGGGGGCTCTAACTATGGCTACACCTTC. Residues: CSVEVGPGGSNYGYTF.